Listed below are T cell receptor beta chains from one sample, sequenced in a study of shared clonotypes between healthy human individuals. Some clones are missing from TCRdb's copy, which holds only in-frame ones; the method was immunoSEQ multiplex PCR. The data show about 1,500,000 clones, around 97% seen once. Sequencing was carried out using naive CD4+ T cells sorted from blood. The origin of the receptors is a young man in good health. Both conserved end residues are part of each CDR3. A D gene is named only where the DNA matches it firmly. Clone sizes are given selectively: once, few, many, or a class where the clone is expanded.

d_call: NA
j_call: TRBJ2-3
v_call: TRBV29-1
clone_size: NA
cdr3_nt: TGCAGCGTTCAAGCGGACACCACAGATACGCAGTATTTT
cdr3_aa: CSVQADTTDTQYF

d_call: NA
j_call: TRBJ2-5
v_call: TRBV12-5
clone_size: NA
cdr3_nt: TGTGCTAGTGGTCCCACTCCGGGGAAGACCCAGTACTTC
cdr3_aa: CASGPTPGKTQYF

d_call: NA
j_call: TRBJ1-5
v_call: TRBV5-6
clone_size: few
cdr3_nt: TGTGCCAGCAGCCACGCCTCAGGGCAGCCCCAGCATTTT
cdr3_aa: CASSHASGQPQHF

d_call: TRBD2
j_call: TRBJ2-3
v_call: TRBV15
clone_size: few
cdr3_nt: TGTGCCACCAGTGGCGGGAGGATCACAGATACGCAGTATTTT
cdr3_aa: CATSGGRITDTQYF

d_call: NA
j_call: TRBJ2-4
v_call: TRBV18
clone_size: once
cdr3_nt: TGTGCCAGCTCACCGCGGGACTTCCTAGCCAAAAACATTCAGTACTTC
cdr3_aa: CASSPRDFLAKNIQYF

d_call: NA
j_call: TRBJ1-2
v_call: TRBV25-1
clone_size: NA
cdr3_nt: TGTGCCAGCAGCCTAGACAGCGACTATGGCTACACCTTC
cdr3_aa: CASSLDSDYGYTF

d_call: TRBD2
j_call: TRBJ2-3
v_call: TRBV5-1
clone_size: NA
cdr3_nt: TGCGCCTGCGGGAGCGGCAGCACAGATACGCAGTATTTT
cdr3_aa: CACGSGSTDTQYF

d_call: TRBD1
j_call: TRBJ1-1
v_call: TRBV27
clone_size: NA
cdr3_nt: TGTGCCAGCAGGACACAGGGGGTGAACACTGAAGCTTTCTTT
cdr3_aa: CASRTQGVNTEAFF

d_call: NA
j_call: TRBJ2-1
v_call: TRBV28
clone_size: NA
cdr3_nt: TGTGCCAGCGGGAGAGGATTCTACAATGAGCAGTTCTTC
cdr3_aa: CASGRGFYNEQFF

d_call: NA
j_call: TRBJ2-4
v_call: TRBV7-9
clone_size: NA
cdr3_nt: TGTGCCAGCAGCTCACTCTCGGGTACAGGGAGGGGGATGAACTTC
cdr3_aa: CASSSLSGTGRGMNF

d_call: NA
j_call: TRBJ2-2
v_call: TRBV18
clone_size: NA
cdr3_nt: TGTGCCAGCTCACCAAAAAAAAACACCGGGGAGCTGTTTTTT
cdr3_aa: CASSPKKNTGELFF

d_call: NA
j_call: TRBJ2-5
v_call: TRBV6-1
clone_size: NA
cdr3_nt: TGTGCCAGCAGTGAATTTAGGGAAGAGACCCAGTACTTC
cdr3_aa: CASSEFREETQYF

d_call: NA
j_call: TRBJ2-2
v_call: TRBV28
clone_size: NA
cdr3_nt: TGTGCCAGCAGTCTCTCGAGGGGCGGGGAGCTGTTTTTT
cdr3_aa: CASSLSRGGELFF

d_call: NA
j_call: TRBJ1-2
v_call: TRBV30
clone_size: NA
cdr3_nt: TGTGCCTGGAGTGTTCTGGGAAACTATGGCTACACCTTC
cdr3_aa: CAWSVLGNYGYTF

d_call: NA
j_call: TRBJ1-1
v_call: TRBV29-1
clone_size: NA
cdr3_nt: TGCAGCGTTTCGAGCCGCCAGGGGCGCAACACTGAAGCTTTCTTT
cdr3_aa: CSVSSRQGRNTEAFF

d_call: TRBD2
j_call: TRBJ2-2
v_call: TRBV28
clone_size: NA
cdr3_nt: TGTGCCAGCAGTTTATGGACTAGCGGGAACACCGGGGAGCTGTTTTTT
cdr3_aa: CASSLWTSGNTGELFF

d_call: NA
j_call: TRBJ2-1
v_call: TRBV27
clone_size: NA
cdr3_nt: TGTGCCAGCAGTTTACGAGCGAGAGCCTACAATGAGCAGTTCTTC
cdr3_aa: CASSLRARAYNEQFF

d_call: NA
j_call: TRBJ2-7
v_call: TRBV5-5
clone_size: NA
cdr3_nt: TGTGCCAGCAGCTTGGGGGTCTCCTACGAGCAGTACTTC
cdr3_aa: CASSLGVSYEQYF

d_call: NA
j_call: TRBJ2-5
v_call: TRBV5-4
clone_size: NA
cdr3_nt: TGTGCCAGCAGCGCCTCCGGCGGGGCCGGGGAGACCCAGTACTTC
cdr3_aa: CASSASGGAGETQYF

d_call: NA
j_call: TRBJ1-5
v_call: TRBV19
clone_size: NA
cdr3_nt: TGTGCCAGTAGTGGGAGGGCCAGCAATCAGCCCCAGCATTTT
cdr3_aa: CASSGRASNQPQHF

d_call: TRBD2
j_call: TRBJ2-2
v_call: TRBV19
clone_size: NA
cdr3_nt: TGTGCCAGTAGTATGTTAGCGGGAGGCCCCGAAGGGACCGGGGAGCTGTTTTTT
cdr3_aa: CASSMLAGGPEGTGELFF

d_call: NA
j_call: TRBJ2-7
v_call: TRBV10-3
clone_size: NA
cdr3_nt: TGTGCCAGTACAGGGGATCAGGGGAGGTTCGAGCAGTACTTC
cdr3_aa: CASTGDQGRFEQYF

d_call: TRBD1
j_call: TRBJ1-1
v_call: TRBV4-2
clone_size: NA
cdr3_nt: TGTGCCAGCAGCCAAAGACAGGGTCTAACTGAAGCTTTCTTT
cdr3_aa: CASSQRQGLTEAFF

d_call: NA
j_call: TRBJ2-2
v_call: TRBV6-1
clone_size: NA
cdr3_nt: TGTGCCAGCAATATCGGGAGTAGGACCGGGGAGCTGTTTTTT
cdr3_aa: CASNIGSRTGELFF

d_call: TRBD1
j_call: TRBJ1-2
v_call: TRBV6-1
clone_size: NA
cdr3_nt: TGTGCCAGCAGTGACGCCGGACAGGTCGATGGCTACACCTTC
cdr3_aa: CASSDAGQVDGYTF

d_call: NA
j_call: TRBJ1-5
v_call: TRBV19
clone_size: NA
cdr3_nt: TGTGCCAGTAGTATACAGGGTCCGCACAATCAGCCCCAGCATTTT
cdr3_aa: CASSIQGPHNQPQHF

d_call: NA
j_call: TRBJ1-3
v_call: TRBV27
clone_size: once
cdr3_nt: TGTGCCAGCAGGTTCAAGGATGGAAACACCATATATTTT
cdr3_aa: CASRFKDGNTIYF

d_call: NA
j_call: TRBJ2-2
v_call: TRBV5-1
clone_size: NA
cdr3_nt: TGCGCCAGCAGCCAACAAGTCCCCGGGGAGCTGTTTTTT
cdr3_aa: CASSQQVPGELFF

d_call: NA
j_call: TRBJ1-1
v_call: TRBV19
clone_size: NA
cdr3_nt: TGTGCCAGTATCGGGAGCACTGAAGCTTTCTTT
cdr3_aa: CASIGSTEAFF

d_call: NA
j_call: TRBJ2-3
v_call: TRBV14
clone_size: NA
cdr3_nt: TGTGCCAGCAGCCTCTTCCAGGGGTTAAGCACTATAGCAGATACGCAGTATTTT
cdr3_aa: CASSLFQGLSTIADTQYF

d_call: NA
j_call: TRBJ2-1
v_call: TRBV7-2
clone_size: NA
cdr3_nt: TGTGCCAGCTCGGGGCTGGCTTCGCAGTTCTTC
cdr3_aa: CASSGLASQFF

d_call: NA
j_call: TRBJ2-1
v_call: TRBV28
clone_size: NA
cdr3_nt: TGTGCCAGCGGCTTAGGGCCCTACAATGAGCAGTTCTTC
cdr3_aa: CASGLGPYNEQFF

d_call: TRBD2
j_call: TRBJ2-1
v_call: TRBV10-3
clone_size: NA
cdr3_nt: TGTGCCATCAGGGGGACTAGCGGGAGGAAGAGTTCTGAGCAGTTCTTC
cdr3_aa: CAIRGTSGRKSSEQFF

d_call: NA
j_call: TRBJ2-7
v_call: TRBV9
clone_size: NA
cdr3_nt: TGTGCCAGCAGCGTAGCTGTAGCTACCTACGAGCAGTACTTC
cdr3_aa: CASSVAVATYEQYF

d_call: TRBD1
j_call: TRBJ2-7
v_call: TRBV7-9
clone_size: NA
cdr3_nt: TGTGCCAGCACCCCTGTTATGGACAGGGTCTACGAGCAGTACTTC
cdr3_aa: CASTPVMDRVYEQYF

d_call: NA
j_call: TRBJ2-1
v_call: TRBV12-5
clone_size: NA
cdr3_nt: TGTGCTAGTGGTCTACTCCGGGGGAACTACAATGAGCAGTTCTTC
cdr3_aa: CASGLLRGNYNEQFF

d_call: NA
j_call: TRBJ2-1
v_call: TRBV6-1
clone_size: NA
cdr3_nt: TGTGCCAGCAGACCTAACCCTAATGAGCAGTTCTTC
cdr3_aa: CASRPNPNEQFF

d_call: NA
j_call: TRBJ1-4
v_call: TRBV5-1
clone_size: NA
cdr3_nt: TGCGCCAGCAGCCTGGGCCTTCAGGGGTACAGTGAAAAACTGTTTTTT
cdr3_aa: CASSLGLQGYSEKLFF

d_call: NA
j_call: TRBJ1-5
v_call: TRBV10-3
clone_size: NA
cdr3_nt: TGTGCCATCAGTCGACAGGCGGTTAATCAGCCCCAGCATTTT
cdr3_aa: CAISRQAVNQPQHF

d_call: NA
j_call: TRBJ2-7
v_call: TRBV19
clone_size: NA
cdr3_nt: TGTGCCAGTAGTAGCGATGGAGGGAGAACCTACGAGCAGTACTTC
cdr3_aa: CASSSDGGRTYEQYF

d_call: NA
j_call: TRBJ2-1
v_call: TRBV9
clone_size: NA
cdr3_nt: TGTGCCAGCAGCGTCGAACCCCCCGGGAGCTCCTACAATGAGCAGTTCTTC
cdr3_aa: CASSVEPPGSSYNEQFF

d_call: NA
j_call: TRBJ2-2
v_call: TRBV7-6
clone_size: NA
cdr3_nt: TGTGCCAGCAGCGTCCAAACAGGTTCCGGGGAGCTGTTTTTT
cdr3_aa: CASSVQTGSGELFF

d_call: NA
j_call: TRBJ2-3
v_call: TRBV7-3
clone_size: NA
cdr3_nt: TGTGCCAGCAGCTTAGCCCCAGATACGCAGTATTTT
cdr3_aa: CASSLAPDTQYF

d_call: NA
j_call: TRBJ2-7
v_call: TRBV5-1
clone_size: NA
cdr3_nt: TGCGCCAGCAGCTTGGACGGAGGACCGAGGGCCTACGAGCAGTACTTC
cdr3_aa: CASSLDGGPRAYEQYF

d_call: TRBD2
j_call: TRBJ2-2
v_call: TRBV4-2
clone_size: NA
cdr3_nt: TGTGCCAGCAGCCAGATCAGACGGACTAGCGGGAGCACGACCCAGCCCGGGGAGCTGTTTTTT
cdr3_aa: CASSQIRRTSGSTTQPGELFF

d_call: TRBD1
j_call: TRBJ2-1
v_call: TRBV7-2
clone_size: NA
cdr3_nt: TGTGCCAGCAGCCCGAGGACAGGGAAGATGGTCAATGAGCAGTTCTTC
cdr3_aa: CASSPRTGKMVNEQFF

d_call: TRBD2
j_call: TRBJ2-3
v_call: TRBV28
clone_size: NA
cdr3_nt: TGTGCCAGCAACCGCGGGGGGACCACAGATACGCAGTATTTT
cdr3_aa: CASNRGGTTDTQYF

d_call: TRBD2
j_call: TRBJ2-3
v_call: TRBV18
clone_size: NA
cdr3_nt: TGTGCCAGCTCACGGCTAGCGGGAGCTACAGATACGCAGTATTTT
cdr3_aa: CASSRLAGATDTQYF

d_call: TRBD2
j_call: TRBJ2-7
v_call: TRBV7-6
clone_size: NA
cdr3_nt: TGTGCCAGCAGCGATACTATTCCGACTAGCGGGAGTTTCGTCTACGAGCAGTACTTC
cdr3_aa: CASSDTIPTSGSFVYEQYF

d_call: TRBD2
j_call: TRBJ2-2
v_call: TRBV5-1
clone_size: NA
cdr3_nt: TGCGCCAGCAGGAGGACTAGCGGGACGAACGGGGAGCTGTTTTTT
cdr3_aa: CASRRTSGTNGELFF

d_call: NA
j_call: TRBJ1-2
v_call: TRBV18
clone_size: NA
cdr3_nt: TGTGCCAGCTCACCTGAACTGGGAAACGGCTACACCTTC
cdr3_aa: CASSPELGNGYTF

d_call: TRBD2
j_call: TRBJ2-1
v_call: TRBV5-1
clone_size: NA
cdr3_nt: TGCGCCAGCAGCTGGACTAGCGGGGACAATGAGCAGTTCTTC
cdr3_aa: CASSWTSGDNEQFF

d_call: NA
j_call: TRBJ1-4
v_call: TRBV27
clone_size: NA
cdr3_nt: TGTGCCAGCAGTTTATTCGGAAGGACTAATGAAAAACTGTTTTTT
cdr3_aa: CASSLFGRTNEKLFF

d_call: NA
j_call: TRBJ2-5
v_call: TRBV28
clone_size: NA
cdr3_nt: TGTGCCAGCAGTTTCCAAAGACAGGAGACCCAGTACTTC
cdr3_aa: CASSFQRQETQYF

d_call: NA
j_call: TRBJ2-2
v_call: TRBV7-9
clone_size: NA
cdr3_nt: TGTGCCAGCAGCTCAGGAGGACAGATGAACACCGGGGAGCTGTTTTTT
cdr3_aa: CASSSGGQMNTGELFF

d_call: NA
j_call: TRBJ2-7
v_call: TRBV29-1
clone_size: NA
cdr3_nt: TGCAGCGCTAATCTCCGGGACAACTACGAGCAGTACTTC
cdr3_aa: CSANLRDNYEQYF

d_call: NA
j_call: TRBJ2-7
v_call: TRBV28
clone_size: NA
cdr3_nt: TGTGCCAGCGGTCGGCAGGGGTTCGACGAGCAGTACTTC
cdr3_aa: CASGRQGFDEQYF

d_call: TRBD2
j_call: TRBJ2-5
v_call: TRBV7-2
clone_size: NA
cdr3_nt: TGTGCCAGCAGCTCTCAACTAGCGGCGAGACGGGAGACCCAGTACTTC
cdr3_aa: CASSSQLAARRETQYF

d_call: NA
j_call: TRBJ1-5
v_call: TRBV7-2
clone_size: NA
cdr3_nt: TGTGCCAGCAGCCCGCGGGCGGGTTCCCAGCCCCAGCATTTT
cdr3_aa: CASSPRAGSQPQHF